This T cell receptor (beta chain) was recorded in a study of T cells in Graves' hyperthyroidism and ophthalmopathy (dated by TCRdb to 2018 to 2020). General notes on the study: Peripheral blood samples were taken at initial diagnosis, before any treatment was given. For training and testing, the 100 or so patients in the discovery cohort were randomly divided in a 7:3 ratio. Following sampling, methimazole starting at 30 mg daily was given to hyperthyroidism patients, and high-dose intravenous methylprednisolone was given to ophthalmopathy patients. In addition, the study compared T-cell repertoires in thyroid tissue and in blood from about six Graves' hyperthyroidism patients. TCR V-J signatures able to tell the groups apart were searched for in a discovery cohort of around 95 patients, of whom 43 had Graves' ophthalmopathy and roughly 59 had stable Graves' hyperthyroidism. According to the paper, TCR Vbeta CDR3 sequencing was carried out on 135 peripheral blood samples, which came from 40 to 45 ophthalmopathy, about 75 hyperthyroidism and about 17 progressor patients. An independent validation cohort of 18 to 20 hyperthyroidism patients and more than 15 patients who later progressed to ophthalmopathy tested prospective prediction of ophthalmopathy. The investigation overall reported the following: In validation, the model predicted progression to ophthalmopathy with over 65% sensitivity and approximately 74% specificity, a median of about 6.7 months before onset. A 13 V-J signature model separated ophthalmopathy from stable hyperthyroidism, with approximately 86% sensitivity and just under 84% specificity in cross-validation and 80%/75% in testing. Most expanded thyroid clonotypes (frequency above 0.001) were also detected in blood, a finding suggesting that blood repertoires may reflect thyroid immune responses. No statistical method was used to fix the sample size in advance, and group allocation was not hidden from the investigators.

CDR1 and CDR2, per the germline V gene (reference sequence), are DFQATT and SNEGSKA. The CDR3 runs 15 amino acids, cysteine and phenylalanine included. Of the read, only the CDR3 DNA is kept; its 45 bases are in frame from base 1. V loses 4 bases of germline sequence and J loses 3 bases, and the interval between the two ends is 18 bases. This clonotype was observed many times. Its specific antigen is unknown. No clone much larger than this one lies a single base away; base qualities are absent. Amplification of TCR beta CDR3 regions was carried out from RNA transcripts. The TCR CDR3 was subjected to a first round of RT-PCR using the HTBI primer set and the Qiagen OneStep RT-PCR kit. Libraries were constructed in a second round of multiplex PCR, after which size selection and purification were performed. Paired-end sequencing of the libraries was performed with 100 bp reads on an Illumina HiSeq2000. The authors' pipeline ran thus. Raw data were processed with SOAPnuke, discarding reads with adapters, uncalled bases, mean Phred below 15, or no exact constant-primer or identifier match. High-quality paired reads were merged with COPE v1.2.5, and unique nucleotide sequences were defined as clonotypes. Clonotypes were aligned to IMGT TRBV, TRBD and TRBJ reference segments using MiTCR v1.1. Analysis was restricted to V-J combinations with a frequency above 0.0001, which covered 99% to 99.2% of repertoires. The TCS score was defined as the ratio of F50 (clonal expansion) to E x V (chaos), calculated using BLOSUM62-based TCRdist between CDR3 peptides within each V-J. Welch's t-statistics and random forest reduced around 550 V-J features to under 15, which were used in a naive Bayes classifier (R e1071). TCRdb reran the public reads through fastp at Q25 and MiXCR, keeping productive beta chains. Every entry covers one CDR3 protein and lists the most common genes and DNA from its rows. These V and J calls are TCRdb output, not the study's own analysis. The sample has around 300,000 distinct CDR3 sequences on record, around a quarter of them singletons. Jointly, the top ten make up roughly 24% of the sample.

Hyperthyroidism patients were newly diagnosed, had a disease duration of under 2 months, and were aged 18 to 65 years. Any patient with an uncontrolled infection, another autoimmune disease, pregnancy or lactation was excluded. Diagnoses relied on clinical symptoms, serum thyroxine and TRAb, thyroid ultrasound and orbital computed tomography. Blood from progressor patients was collected at the time of first diagnosis with hyperthyroidism, before any ophthalmopathy symptoms had appeared. PBMCs were separated from approximately 10 ml of fresh peripheral blood using Ficoll-Paque density gradient centrifugation. Progressor patients were initially diagnosed with Graves' hyperthyroidism and developed ophthalmopathy during follow-up. Total RNA was extracted using Trizol reagent, and RNA quality was assessed on an Agilent 2100 Bioanalyzer.

Source material: blood. The clonotype comes from a man between 35 and 55 years old with Graves' hyperthyroidism that later progressed to Graves' ophthalmopathy. Recombination joined TRBV20-1 with TRBJ1-2; perhaps TRBD1 is the D gene, with 6 bases matching. The nucleotides are TGCAGTGCTACCCGCAGGGGACGGTACGACTATGGCTACACCTTC. This encodes CSATRRGRYDYGYTF.